Below are 27 T cell receptor beta chains sequenced from a single sample in a study of cytomegalovirus exposure and HLA in healthy donors. 13 Jbeta primers and 60 Vbeta primers were used for the PCR. Assay used: immunoSEQ multiplex PCR; TCRdb lists only in-frame clones, some missing. The sample records 200,000 or so clones, 80% to 90% being singletons. Sequenced material: PBMCs. The receptors originated from a man aged 30 to 39 in good health and CMV-seronegative.

The V call is TRBV9, the J call TRBJ2-7; the D is unclear. Germline V gene lookup returns CDR1 SGDLS and CDR2 YYNGEE. The CDR3 consists of 13 residues. V shed 3 bases and J shed 2 bases, with 9 bases lying between them. In DNA form, the CDR3 reads TGTGCCAGCAGCGGGTTCCCAGCCTACGAGCAGTACTTC. It codes for CASSGFPAYEQYF.

The table lists this clone with a few counts. Germline and junction disagree at one end, which may indicate a read error. As DNA, the CDR3 is TGTGCCAGCAGCTTAGAGGGGGCGGGCGGGGCCAGCGTCCTGACTTTC. Protein product: CASSLEGAGGASVLTF. The chain recombines TRBV11-1 with TRBJ2-6, with D perhaps TRBD1 (7 bases). The CDR3 has 16 residues. CDR1 SGHAT and CDR2 FQDESV come from the germline V gene (reference sequence).

The rearrangement links TRBV5-5 to TRBJ2-3; TRBD2 agrees at 9 bases. CDR3 length: 15 amino acids. V shed 0 bases and J 5 bases; nucleotides not matched to a gene: 4. Germline V gives CDR1 SGHKS, CDR2 YYEKEE (reference sequence). CDR3 sequence: CASSLERGARDTQYF. CDR3 in DNA: TGTGCCAGCAGCTTGGAGCGGGGGGCGAGAGATACGCAGTATTTT.

The V call is TRBV18, the J call TRBJ1-2; TRBD1 agrees at 11 bases. The CDR3 has 15 amino acids. Per the germline V gene, CDR1 is KGHSH and CDR2 is LQKENI. V shed 2 bases, J shed 6 bases, and the junction held 5 bases outside the gene matches. The CDR3 DNA follows: TGTGCCAGCTCACCAGGGACAGGGGGATATGATGGCTACACCTTC. This sequence encodes CASSPGTGGYDGYTF. The entire variable domain, with the rest obtained from reference TRBV18 and TRBJ1-2, is as follows: NAGVMQNPRHLVRRRGQEARLRCSPMKGHSHVYWYRQLPEEGLKFMVYLQKENIIDESGMPKERFSAEFPKEGPSILRIQQVVRGDSAAYFCASSPGTGGYDGYTFGSGTRLTVV.

The chain recombines TRBV5-5 with TRBJ2-1; maybe TRBD1 (5 bases). The germline V gene has CDR1 SGHKS and CDR2 YYEKEE (reference sequence). V gave up 5 bases and J gave up 13 bases, with 19 bases separating them. CDR3 length equals 13 residues. The CDR3, as DNA: TGTGCCAGCAGTCAGGGCGCCGAGTGGAACCAGTTCTTC. Its protein product is CASSQGAEWNQFF.

The chain is built from TRBV2 and TRBJ2-1; perhaps TRBD2 as D (6 bases). V lost 6 bases and J lost 12, with 15 bases in between. The CDR3 covers 12 residues. In germline, CDR1 is SNHLY, CDR2 FYNNEI. CDR3 DNA sequence: TGTGCCAGCAGAGGGGACTGGTCTTTGCAGTTCTTC. It yields the protein CASRGDWSLQFF.

The table lists this clone with a few counts. This rearrangement joins TRBV19 to TRBJ2-7, with TRBD2 matching over 7 bases. The CDR3 totals 15 residues. Germline lookup yields CDR1 LNHDA and CDR2 SQIVND (reference sequence). J lost 1 base, V lost 2 bases, and 5 bases had no gene match. For the CDR3, the DNA is TGTGCCAGTAGTATACAGGCGCGGGGGTCCTACGAGCAGTACTTC. Translating gives CASSIQARGSYEQYF. Complete variable domain (other parts from reference TRBV19 and TRBJ2-7): DGGITQSPKYLFRKEGQNVTLSCEQNLNHDAMYWYRQDPGQGLRLIYYSQIVNDFQKGDIAEGYSVSREKKESFPLTVTSAQKNPTAFYLCASSIQARGSYEQYFGPGTRLTVT.

The V and J genes are TRBV19 and TRBJ1-1; D is unresolved. Per germline, CDR1 LNHDA and CDR2 SQIVND (reference sequence). Trimming took 6 bases from V and 5 from J, leaving 16 bases between them. The CDR3 runs to 14 residues. The chain's CDR3 is CASSGRLSGTEAFF. The CDR3 DNA reads TGTGCCAGTAGCGGGAGATTGTCCGGTACTGAAGCTTTCTTT.

The V gene is TRBV7-6, the J gene TRBJ2-5, with 8 bases fitting TRBD2. CDR1 SGHVS and CDR2 FNYEAQ come from the germline V gene. This CDR3 contains 18 residues. V was pared by 1 base and J by 4 bases, with 14 bases of the junction left unmatched. The CDR3, as DNA: TGTGCCAGCAGCTTAGATCTCCCCAGAGCGGGGGCTGGAGAGACCCAGTACTTC. It encodes CASSLDLPRAGAGETQYF.

The rearrangement links TRBV7-9 to TRBJ1-2, with D perhaps TRBD1 (6 bases). In germline, CDR1 is SEHNR, CDR2 FQNEAQ (reference sequence). The CDR3 length is 15 residues. Trimming took 5 bases from V and 4 from J, leaving 17 bases between them. CDR3 coding DNA: TGTGCCAGCAGCCCTACCTTACAGGGCCTCTATGGCTACACCTTC. It codes for CASSPTLQGLYGYTF.

The CDR3 loop reads CASSVDGAGASSYNEQFF. The CDR3 DNA follows: TGTGCCAGCAGCGTAGATGGGGCGGGGGCAAGCTCCTACAATGAGCAGTTCTTC. The gene calls are TRBV9 and TRBJ2-1; maybe TRBD2 (7 bases). The CDR3 covers 18 residues. Trimming stripped 0 bases from V and 0 bases from J, with 16 bases between. Germline CDR1 and CDR2: SGDLS and YYNGEE.

This sequence joins TRBV5-6 and TRBJ1-5, with TRBD1 matching over 8 bases. Germline assignment: CDR1 SGHDT and CDR2 YYEEEE. The CDR3 is 15 residues long. J lost 4 bases, V lost 4 bases, and 7 bases had no gene match. The CDR3 sequence is CASSRQGRWNQPQHF. The CDR3 DNA reads TGTGCCAGCAGCCGACAGGGGCGCTGGAATCAGCCCCAGCATTTT.

The V gene is TRBV28, the J gene TRBJ2-4, with TRBD1 matching 7 bases. CDR1 and CDR2 (germline): MDHEN, SYDVKM. V was clipped by 7 bases and J by 1 base; unmatched bases: 10. This CDR3 is 16 amino acids long. This CDR3 is CASTGQDLRAKNIQYF. The CDR3 nucleotides read TGTGCCAGCACTGGACAGGACCTCCGGGCCAAAAACATTCAGTACTTC.

This sequence joins TRBV6-1 and TRBJ1-4, with 7 positions matching TRBD1. CDR3 length equals 15 residues. V gave up 5 bases and J gave up 10 bases; unmatched junction bases: 13. Germline assignment: CDR1 MNHNS and CDR2 SASEGT. This CDR3 is CASSPGRGLSRKLFF. The CDR3 bases are TGTGCCAGCAGTCCTGGAAGGGGGCTTTCTAGAAAACTGTTTTTT.

The genes are TRBV27 and TRBJ2-2; D not resolved. The CDR3 extends over 15 amino acids. The germline V gene has CDR1 MNHEY and CDR2 SMNVEV (reference sequence). V lost 4 bases and J 1 base, leaving 10 bases between the germline ends. Written as DNA, the CDR3 is TGTGCCAGCAGTTGGGTTCCGGGGAACACCGGGGAGCTGTTTTTT. It is translated as CASSWVPGNTGELFF.

The chain couples TRBV6-1 to TRBJ1-1; D perhaps matches TRBD1 (5 bases). Trimming took 5 bases from V and 10 from J, leaving 20 bases between them. The germline gives CDR1 MNHNS, CDR2 SASEGT. This CDR3 is built from 14 residues. CDR3 loop: CASSFGGSQAGAFF. Here the CDR3 DNA reads TGTGCCAGCAGTTTCGGGGGTTCTCAGGCTGGAGCTTTCTTT.

With regard to this clone: An end of the junction differs from the germline gene, which may be a read error. This chain links TRBV19 with TRBJ2-6; TRBD1 agrees at 8 bases. This CDR3 region has 18 residues. CDR1 and CDR2 from the germline V gene are LNHDA and SQIVND (reference sequence). CDR3 bases: TGTGCCAGTAGTATAGGAGGGCAGGGGGCGGCTGGGGCCAGCGTCCTGACTTTC. As protein: CASSIGGQGAAGASVLTF.

A few counts support this clone. CDR3 in amino acids: CASSDSTSGGSGTDTQYF. The CDR3 DNA is TGTGCCAGCAGTGACTCGACTAGCGGGGGGTCCGGCACAGATACGCAGTATTTT. The V call is TRBV6-4, the J call TRBJ2-3; 13 nucleotides agree with TRBD2. V was pared by 0 bases and J by 1 base, with 4 bases of the junction left unmatched. There are 18 residues in the CDR3. Germline CDR1 MRHNA, CDR2 SNTAGT.

This rearrangement joins TRBV4-1 to TRBJ2-3; 14 bases agree with TRBD2. J was trimmed by 8 bases and V by 0 bases; bases with no gene match: 7. The CDR3 covers 17 residues. Germline V gene sequence: CDR1 MGHRA, CDR2 YSYEKL. The CDR3, as DNA: TGCGCCAGCAGCCAAGAACGACTAGCGGGGGGGCGCGGTACGCAGTATTTT. Translating gives CASSQERLAGGRGTQYF.

This clone was detected only a few times. CDR3 region: CASSSGSGGAQYF. Here the CDR3 DNA reads TGTGCCAGCAGTTCGGGATCAGGAGGAGCCCAGTACTTC. The rearrangement links TRBV7-3 to TRBJ2-5; D might be TRBD2 (5 bases). CDR3 length: 13 amino acids. The ends were cut back, 6 bases at V and 9 bases at J, with 17 bases in the middle. The germline CDR1 and CDR2 sequences are SGHTA and FQGTGA.

This clone has just a few counts. This chain links TRBV7-6 with TRBJ2-1; 9 bases are a match to TRBD2. V shed 4 bases, J shed 8 bases, and the junction held 12 bases outside the gene matches. The CDR3 has 16 amino acids. The V gene's germline CDR1 is SGHVS and CDR2 FNYEAQ. CDR3 protein: CASSSGSRGGADEQFF. CDR3 DNA sequence: TGTGCCAGCAGCTCTGGGTCCCGCGGGGGGGCTGATGAGCAGTTCTTC.

V gene TRBV6-1 combines with J gene TRBJ2-7, with 10 bases identical to TRBD1. The CDR3 extends over 16 amino acids. V gave up 4 bases and J gave up 3 bases; unmatched junction bases: 9. CDR1 is MNHNS, CDR2 SASEGT, per germline. This CDR3 is CASSVVGTGVVYEQYF. The CDR3 DNA reads TGTGCCAGCAGTGTCGTCGGGACAGGGGTAGTCTACGAGCAGTACTTC.

The CDR3 nucleotides read TGTGCCAGCAGTTCCGGACGGGACTCCTATAATTCACCCCTCCACTTT. This encodes CASSSGRDSYNSPLHF. The chain joins TRBV27 to TRBJ1-6, with no clear D. V gave up 4 bases and J gave up 0 bases, with 10 bases separating them. CDR1 is MNHEY, CDR2 SMNVEV, per germline (reference sequence). This CDR3 region has 16 residues.

The rearrangement uses TRBV19 and TRBJ2-5; D is undetermined. V lost 4 bases to trimming and J lost 4 bases, with 10 bases between them. Germline V gene sequence: CDR1 LNHDA, CDR2 SQIVND (reference sequence). The CDR3 has 13 residues. The CDR3 region has the DNA TGTGCCAGTAGTAGGGTTGCAGGAGAGACCCAGTACTTC. This gives the protein CASSRVAGETQYF.

The CDR3 reads CASSLNMTAYEQYF. In DNA, the CDR3 is TGTGCCAGCAGTTTAAATATGACAGCCTACGAGCAGTACTTC. The V gene is TRBV27, the J gene TRBJ2-7; D may be TRBD1 (5 bases). The CDR3 is 14 residues long. Germline V gene sequence: CDR1 MNHEY, CDR2 SMNVEV (reference sequence). Trimming pared 2 bases from V and 2 bases from J, leaving 10 bases between.

This clone was observed a few times. The chain combines TRBV4-3 with TRBJ2-1; 9 nucleotides line up with TRBD2. V was pared by 0 bases and J by 4 bases, with 1 base of the junction left unmatched. Germline values: CDR1 LGHNA, CDR2 YSLEER. The CDR3 covers 15 residues. CDR3: CASSQEAGGYNEQFF. CDR3 nucleotides: TGCGCCAGCAGCCAAGAAGCGGGGGGTTACAATGAGCAGTTCTTC.

This clone was seen a handful of times. The CDR3 is CASSYQGLAGTDTQYF. DNA for the CDR3: TGTGCCAGCAGTTACCAGGGACTAGCGGGAACAGATACGCAGTATTTT. The gene calls are TRBV5-4 and TRBJ2-3, with 13 bases aligning to TRBD2. This CDR3 comprises 16 residues. The germline CDR1 and CDR2 sequences are SGHNT and YYREEE (reference sequence). With V trimmed by 5 bases and J by 3 bases, 6 bases remained unmatched.